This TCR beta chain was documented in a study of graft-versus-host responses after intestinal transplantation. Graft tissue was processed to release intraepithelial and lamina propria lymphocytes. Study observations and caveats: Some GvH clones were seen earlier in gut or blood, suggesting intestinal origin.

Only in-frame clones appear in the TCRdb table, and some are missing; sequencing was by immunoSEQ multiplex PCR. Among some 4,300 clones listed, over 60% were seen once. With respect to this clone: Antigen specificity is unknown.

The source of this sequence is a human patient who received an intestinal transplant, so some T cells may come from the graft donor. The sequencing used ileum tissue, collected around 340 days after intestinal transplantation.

CDR3 residues: CASSYGQGVYNEQFF. In DNA, the CDR3 is TGTGCCAGCTCCTACGGACAGGGGGTATACAATGAGCAGTTCTTC. This rearrangement joins TRBV18 to TRBJ2-1; 10 bases agree with TRBD1. Germline V lookup: CDR1 KGHSH, CDR2 LQKENI. This CDR3 is built from 15 residues. V lost 6 bases and J lost 4; bases outside the gene matches: 6.